This T cell receptor beta chain was identified in a study of T cell responses to AZD1222 COVID-19 vaccine. Study-level points and caveats: It was only after the peak T cell response that any repertoires were sampled. It was only 6 or 7 AZD1222 recipients who were seropositive at baseline. Clonal diversity was possibly underestimated; the donors were predominantly white British and more often female.

Looked up from germline, CDR1 is SGHKS and CDR2 is YYEKEE (reference sequence). V was pared by 4 bases and J by 6 bases, with 16 bases between. The length of the CDR3 is 15 residues. Details on this clone: Its antigen is unknown.

Profiling relied on immunoSEQ multiplex PCR, and the TCRdb table lists in-frame clones only, not all of them. The sample lists about 49,000 clones; over 65% were seen once. The specimen was peripheral blood, collected on day 0 of AZD1222 vaccination. The V and J genes are TRBV5-5 and TRBJ1-4, with a tentative D call TRBD1 (6 bases). The clonotype comes from an adult in good health. CDR3 residues: CASSQTPEGDEKLFF. CDR3 in DNA: TGTGCCAGCAGCCAAACACCCGAGGGGGATGAAAAACTGTTTTTT.